This is a list of T cell receptor beta chains from one sample in a study of T-cell memory formation after mild COVID-19. Using its own MiXCR run on the 5' RACE reads, TCRdb lists one record per CDR3 protein. The sample has about 560,000 distinct CDR3 sequences; about 20% are singletons. The material sequenced was PBMCs or a T cell subset sorted from them (not recorded which). All receptors derive from an adult woman who had mild COVID-19 (a few samples of this study predate the infection). Cell type and time point are not known. Both conserved end residues are part of each CDR3. A D gene is named only where the DNA matches it firmly. Rows give clone size only sometimes, using once, few, many, or a class for an expanded clone.

clone_size d_call j_call v_call cdr3_aa cdr3_nt
few TRBD2 TRBJ2-1 TRBV13 CASSLSGGLVDEQFF TGTGCCAGCAGCCTTAGCGGGGGCCTTGTGGATGAGCAGTTCTTC
- - TRBJ2-7 TRBV6-5 CASSYSSGPGYEQYF TGTGCCAGCAGTTACTCTTCTGGGCCCGGCTACGAGCAGTACTTC
few - TRBJ2-7 TRBV5-5 CASSRWGSNEQYF TGTGCCAGCAGCCGCTGGGGATCCAACGAGCAGTACTTC
few TRBD1 TRBJ2-1 TRBV6-5 CASPLTRDRDNEQFF TGTGCCAGCCCCTTAACGAGGGACAGGGACAATGAGCAGTTCTTC
- - TRBJ2-3 TRBV7-2 CASITRLSTDTQYF TGTGCCAGCATAACCCGCCTTAGCACAGATACGCAGTATTTT
once - TRBJ1-3 TRBV15 CATSNSQGSGNTIYF TGTGCCACCAGCAACTCTCAGGGCTCTGGAAACACCATATATTTT
- - TRBJ1-1 TRBV5-6 CASAQGGFEAFF TGTGCCAGCGCTCAGGGCGGCTTCGAAGCTTTCTTT
few - TRBJ2-1 TRBV13 CASSLGRSEQFF TGTGCCAGCAGCTTAGGGCGATCCGAGCAGTTCTTC
- TRBD2 TRBJ2-1 TRBV5-6 CASSVSAGASGRDRFF TGTGCCAGCAGCGTCTCCGCTGGGGCTAGCGGGAGAGACAGGTTCTTC
- TRBD1 TRBJ1-2 TRBV5-4 CASSKAEGGNYGYTF TGTGCCAGCAGCAAAGCCGAAGGGGGCAACTATGGCTACACCTTC
- TRBD1 TRBJ1-3 TRBV27 CASRGDRENTIYF TGTGCCAGCAGGGGGGACAGGGAGAACACCATATATTTT
few - TRBJ2-2 TRBV7-8 CASSSPGRLMNGELFF TGTGCCAGCAGCTCACCGGGACGACTAATGAACGGGGAGCTGTTTTTT
few - TRBJ2-1 TRBV20-1 CSARDWGRAHNEQFF TGCAGTGCTAGAGATTGGGGTAGAGCCCACAATGAGCAGTTCTTC
few - TRBJ2-5 TRBV29-1 CSVEPGSGLGAETQYF TGCAGCGTTGAACCAGGGTCCGGTCTAGGTGCGGAGACCCAGTACTTC
few - TRBJ1-1 TRBV4-1 CASSQANTEAFF TGCGCCAGCAGCCAAGCTAACACTGAAGCTTTCTTT
- - TRBJ2-3 TRBV24-1 CATSDGGAVDTQYF TGTGCCACCAGTGATGGCGGGGCCGTAGATACGCAGTATTTT
few TRBD1 TRBJ1-3 TRBV18 CASSLGTVSGNTIYF TGTGCCAGCTCACTAGGGACAGTCTCTGGAAACACCATATATTTT
many - TRBJ2-1 TRBV10-3 CAISEDRNYNEQFF TGTGCCATCAGTGAGGACAGGAACTATAATGAGCAGTTCTTC
few TRBD1 TRBJ2-1 TRBV7-2 CASSSPGQGAGNEQFF TGTGCCAGCAGCTCCCCGGGACAGGGGGCTGGAAATGAGCAGTTCTTC
few - TRBJ2-7 TRBV18 CASSPLGGPQYEQYF TGTGCCAGCTCACCCCTCGGGGGGCCCCAATACGAGCAGTACTTC
- - TRBJ2-3 TRBV5-1 CASSLPGLKDTQYF TGCGCCAGCAGCTTGCCGGGACTTAAGGATACGCAGTATTTT
- TRBD2 TRBJ2-7 TRBV2 CASMGLAGAYEQYF TGTGCCAGCATGGGACTAGCGGGAGCCTACGAGCAGTACTTC
few - TRBJ2-7 TRBV7-2 CASSLAGIYEQYF TGTGCCAGCAGCTTAGCGGGAATCTACGAGCAGTACTTC
- - TRBJ2-5 TRBV5-1 CASSLDPLETQYF TGCGCCAGCAGCTTGGACCCTTTGGAGACCCAGTACTTC
few - TRBJ2-7 TRBV7-2 CASSRYSEQYF TGTGCCAGCAGCAGATACAGCGAGCAGTACTTC
- - TRBJ2-4 TRBV4-1 CASSQDLGFENIQYF TGCGCCAGCAGCCAAGATCTTGGGTTCGAAAACATTCAGTACTTC
- TRBD2 TRBJ2-3 TRBV15 CATSRVTREGHVLVDTQYF TGTGCCACCAGCAGAGTGACGCGGGAGGGCCACGTCTTGGTAGATACGCAGTATTTT
- TRBD1 TRBJ2-7 TRBV5-6 CASSLEGQGLYEQYF TGTGCCAGCAGCTTGGAGGGACAGGGCTTGTACGAGCAGTACTTC
- TRBD2 TRBJ2-3 TRBV9 CASSTTLAVSTDTQYF TGTGCCAGCAGCACAACACTAGCGGTTAGCACAGATACGCAGTATTTT
few - TRBJ2-5 TRBV12-3/TRBV12-4 CASSWETGTGMYF TGTGCCAGCAGTTGGGAGACCGGGACGGGGATGTACTTC
few TRBD1 TRBJ2-2 TRBV7-7 CASSQTGGHGELFF TGTGCCAGCAGCCAGACAGGGGGACACGGGGAGCTGTTTTTT
few - TRBJ2-1 TRBV7-8 CASSATGGGYNEQFF TGTGCCAGCAGCGCGACCGGGGGCGGGTACAATGAGCAGTTCTTC
few - TRBJ1-2 TRBV4-1 CASSQERSGEGYGYTF TGCGCCAGCAGCCAAGAAAGGTCCGGGGAGGGATATGGCTACACCTTC
few - TRBJ2-7 TRBV20-1 CSAASGHEQYF TGCAGTGCTGCGTCGGGCCACGAGCAGTACTTC
- - TRBJ2-3 TRBV5-1 CASGSLPSTDTQYF TGCGCCAGCGGATCCCTCCCTAGCACAGATACGCAGTATTTT
- - TRBJ2-2 TRBV12-3/TRBV12-4 CASQGDTGELFF TGTGCCAGCCAAGGGGACACCGGGGAGCTGTTTTTT
- - TRBJ1-1 TRBV7-9 CASSSGQMAFF TGTGCCAGCAGCTCCGGACAGATGGCTTTCTTT
few TRBD1 TRBJ1-1 TRBV6-5 CASRPGQGRTEAFF TGTGCCAGCAGGCCGGGACAGGGGAGGACTGAAGCTTTCTTT
many - TRBJ2-1 TRBV7-9 CASSPRIRDSNEQFF TGTGCCAGCAGCCCTCGAATAAGGGATTCCAATGAGCAGTTCTTC
few - TRBJ2-1 TRBV7-2 CASSPHGDGNEQFF TGTGCCAGCAGCCCCCATGGGGATGGAAATGAGCAGTTCTTC
- - TRBJ1-4 TRBV11-2 CASSLSTGEKLFF TGTGCCAGCAGCTTATCGACCGGGGAAAAACTGTTTTTT
few - TRBJ2-5 TRBV7-7 CASSRAARSQETQYF TGTGCTAGCAGCCGCGCGGCGCGGAGCCAAGAGACCCAGTACTTC
- TRBD2 TRBJ2-2 TRBV5-1 CASSGGLAVGELFF TGCGCCAGCAGCGGCGGACTAGCTGTCGGGGAGCTGTTTTTT
few - TRBJ2-3 TRBV11-3 CASSLDPLTDTQYF TGTGCCAGCAGCTTAGATCCACTCACAGATACGCAGTATTTT
- - TRBJ1-1 TRBV20-1 CSAPRTGGNTEAFF TGCAGTGCTCCTAGGACGGGCGGGAACACTGAAGCTTTCTTT
few - TRBJ2-5 TRBV19 CASSIVAEETQYF TGTGCCAGTAGTATAGTGGCAGAAGAGACCCAGTACTTC
- TRBD1 TRBJ1-2 TRBV29-1 CSVDPGGAYGYTF TGCAGCGTTGACCCAGGGGGCGCATATGGCTACACCTTC
few TRBD2 TRBJ2-3 TRBV20-1 CSASPGGTDTQYF TGCAGTGCTAGTCCCGGGGGGACAGATACGCAGTATTTT
few - TRBJ2-7 TRBV12-3/TRBV12-4 CASSKDKSYEQYF TGTGCCAGCAGTAAGGACAAGTCCTACGAGCAGTACTTC